Listed below are T cell receptor beta chains from one sample, sequenced in a study of blood T cell repertoires in COVID-19. TCRdb's copy holds only in-frame clones and misses some; the assay was immunoSEQ multiplex PCR. The repertoire has approximately 300,000 clones, approximately 91% of them found once; the top ten carry 3.9%. Input material: PBMCs or T cells enriched from blood (not recorded which). The source of these receptors is a woman aged 25 to 39 who had been exposed to COVID-19. The CDR3 runs from the conserved cysteine through the conserved F or W. A D gene is named only where the DNA matches it firmly. The listing skips clone size in some rows; elsewhere it reads once, few, many or a size class.

cdr3_nt	cdr3_aa	v_call	j_call	d_call	clone_size
TGTGCCAGCAGTGAAGCTGGACAGAGGACTGAAGCTTTCTTT	CASSEAGQRTEAFF	TRBV6-1	TRBJ1-1	-	-
TGCACCAGCAGCCAAGTTCAGGGGCGGTATGAAAAACTGTTTTTT	CTSSQVQGRYEKLFF	TRBV1	TRBJ1-4	-	-
TGTGCCATCTCGTACGAGCAGTACTTC	CAISYEQYF	TRBV9	TRBJ2-7	-	-
TGTGCCAGCAGCTTGTGGGGGGGCCCCGAGTGGGCCCTCCACTTT	CASSLWGGPEWALHF	TRBV5-6	TRBJ1-6	-	-
TGTGCCAGCAGTCCCGCGATCGGGGGTGAGGTGACCGGGGAGCTGTTTTTT	CASSPAIGGEVTGELFF	TRBV6-6	TRBJ2-2	-	-
TGTGCCAGCAGCTCCCGACAGGGGCCCCGCACGTTTAATGAAAAACTGTTTTTT	CASSSRQGPRTFNEKLFF	TRBV5-6	TRBJ1-4	TRBD1	-
TGTGCCAGTAGTATAAGGGGCTTGGGACAGGGCTACGAGCAGTACTTC	CASSIRGLGQGYEQYF	TRBV19	TRBJ2-7	TRBD1	-
TGCGCCAGCAGCCCCACAGGGATTGCTAATGAAAAACTGTTTTTT	CASSPTGIANEKLFF	TRBV4-1	TRBJ1-4	-	-
TGCGCCAGCAGCTTGGGGTATAGTCGGGGTCTGGCAACCTACGAGCAGTACTTC	CASSLGYSRGLATYEQYF	TRBV5-1	TRBJ2-7	-	-
TGTGCCAGCAGCTTACACCTAGGGACTCTGAACACTGAAGCTTTCTTT	CASSLHLGTLNTEAFF	TRBV11-2	TRBJ1-1	-	-
TGTGCCAGCAGCGGCGGAGTTACTGAAGCTTTCTTT	CASSGGVTEAFF	TRBV9	TRBJ1-1	-	-
TGTGCCAGCTCCCGGATGGCCGGGACTCCTTCAGGTGGCTACACCTTC	CASSRMAGTPSGGYTF	TRBV18	TRBJ1-2	-	-
TGCGCCAGCAGCCTGGGGGCCACCACAGATACGCAGTATTTT	CASSLGATTDTQYF	TRBV5-1	TRBJ2-3	-	-
TGTGCCAGCAGTTCAAAACAGGGCTACGAGCAGTACTTC	CASSSKQGYEQYF	TRBV27	TRBJ2-7	-	-
TGTGCCACCAGGACAGGGCACGAGCAGTACTTC	CATRTGHEQYF	TRBV10-3	TRBJ2-7	TRBD1	-
TGTGCCAGCAGCGGTGAGTCGAGGAGCGGGGGGGCCGGCCAAGAGACCCAGTACTTC	CASSGESRSGGAGQETQYF	TRBV3-1/TRBV3-2	TRBJ2-5	TRBD2	-
TGTGCCAGCAGTTACCGGGACAGGCCTTATTCACCCCTCCACTTT	CASSYRDRPYSPLHF	TRBV6-8	TRBJ1-6	TRBD1	-
TGTGCCAGCAGCGAAAGAACGGGTAACGAGCAGTACTTC	CASSERTGNEQYF	TRBV7-2	TRBJ2-7	-	-
TGCGCCAGCAGCCAAGTCGTAGCGGGGGGTAGGGAGACCCAGTACTTC	CASSQVVAGGRETQYF	TRBV4-1	TRBJ2-5	TRBD2	few
TGCGCCAGCAGCGCGACTAGCGGGGCCACAGATACGCAGTATTTT	CASSATSGATDTQYF	TRBV10-2	TRBJ2-3	TRBD2	-
TGCGCCAGCAGCCAAGAAGGCAGGGTAAACTATAATTCACCCCTCCACTTT	CASSQEGRVNYNSPLHF	TRBV4-3	TRBJ1-6	-	-
TGTGCCAGTAGTTTTGGGGCACCCGTTCATTCACCCCTCCACTTT	CASSFGAPVHSPLHF	TRBV19	TRBJ1-6	-	once